This T cell receptor (beta chain) was sequenced for a study of vaccination and CD4 T cells after COVID-19. This clonotype was detected only a few times. Its target is not known. Cultured CD4+ T-cell DNA underwent Oncomine TCR Beta short-read sequencing. Someone extracted genomic DNA from cultured CD4+ T cells. One entry per CDR3 protein, called by TCRdb with MiXCR from the PCR reads. The sample records more than 10,000 distinct CDR3 sequences, around half being singletons. Treatment given: approximately nine-day PBMC culture with coronavirus spike peptide pools or control peptides (ViraFEST assay). Positive PCR tests dated from March to December 2020, predating US Alpha, Beta and Delta variants. CD4+ T cells were isolated by negative selection after approximately eleven days of culture. This TCR derives from a human donor with COVID-19. The specimen comprised cultured CD4+ T cells from blood, sampled after SARS-CoV-2 vaccination.

The CDR3 sequence: CASSQEGTWSNEQFF. In DNA form, the CDR3 reads TGTGCCAGCAGTCAAGAGGGGACTTGGAGCAATGAGCAGTTCTTC. V gene TRBV11-3 combines with J gene TRBJ2-1; a possible D gene is TRBD2 (6 bases). There are 15 residues in the CDR3. The V and J ends lost 6 bases and 6 bases respectively, with 18 bases between them. Germline V gene lookup returns CDR1 SGHNT and CDR2 YENEEA.